These 17 T cell receptor beta chains originate from one sample sequenced in a study of shared clonotypes between healthy human individuals (dated by TCRdb to the early 2020s). The method behind the library was the immunoSEQ multiplex PCR assay. Here the immuneACCESS table is served through TCRdb, limited to in-frame sequences with V and J called. Missing clones are a known gap in these copies; in checked studies unresolved V genes cover under half, and the rest lacks a known reason. Counted in this sample were around 1 million clones; around three quarters of them appeared once. The top ten constitute approximately 1.5% of the sample. The sequenced sample was memory CD4+ T cells sorted from blood. Read against the paper, the sample's cell subset or site label means: CD45RA-negative fraction. These receptors all stem from a man between 18 and 29 years old in good health.

This clone is a singleton in its sample. V gene TRBV6-5 combines with J gene TRBJ2-1; TRBD1 aligns across 9 bases. The CDR3 runs to 14 residues. Per germline, CDR1 MNHEY and CDR2 SVGAGI. Trimming cost V 6 bases and J 10 bases; bases outside gene matches: 10. Here the CDR3 reads CASSVNRGRGEQFF. The DNA for the CDR3 is TGTGCCAGCAGCGTCAACAGGGGGCGAGGGGAGCAGTTCTTC.

The V call is TRBV30, the J call TRBJ1-5; D is perhaps TRBD1 (5 bases). The germline CDR1 and CDR2 sequences are GTSNPN and SVGIG (reference sequence). This CDR3 is 16 amino acids long. Trimming pared 3 bases from V and 5 bases from J, leaving 20 bases between. CDR3 region: CAWSPPPGAWDQPQHF. The CDR3 DNA is TGTGCCTGGAGCCCTCCCCCCGGGGCTTGGGATCAGCCCCAGCATTTT.

The chain has TRBV7-9 and TRBJ2-3; TRBD2 matches 9 bases. J lost 5 bases, V lost 6 bases, and 6 bases had no gene match. The germline V gene has CDR1 SEHNR and CDR2 FQNEAQ (reference sequence). This CDR3 region has 14 residues. The CDR3 DNA reads TGTGCCAGCAGAATAGCGGGAGACTTAGATACGCAGTATTTT. Protein: CASRIAGDLDTQYF.

This clone was recorded at least ten times. J is TRBJ1-2 and V is TRBV6-1, with D uncertain. Germline V gene lookup returns CDR1 MNHNS and CDR2 SASEGT. Trimming cost V 2 bases and J 7 bases, with 17 bases left between them. This CDR3 comprises 15 residues. CDR3: CASSEPPTAYIGYTF. CDR3 bases: TGTGCCAGCAGTGAACCCCCCACAGCATACATTGGCTACACCTTC.

This clone was seen more than once but under ten times. The V and J genes are TRBV2 and TRBJ1-1; 7 bases are shared with TRBD1. The CDR3 totals 15 residues. Unmatched junction bases numbered 8, after V lost 6 bases and J lost 1 base. Germline V gene sequence: CDR1 SNHLY, CDR2 FYNNEI. DNA for the CDR3: TGTGCCAGCAGGATACAGGGGCCTGGGAACACTGAAGCTTTCTTT. Translating gives CASRIQGPGNTEAFF.

This chain uses TRBV5-6 with TRBJ2-5, with D unresolved. Germline lookup yields CDR1 SGHDT and CDR2 YYEEEE. The CDR3 spans 12 residues. V was cut by 4 bases and J by 5 bases, with 9 bases left in between. Written as DNA, the CDR3 is TGTGCCAGCAGCCAATTGGGCGAGACCCAGTACTTC. This sequence encodes CASSQLGETQYF.

In this sample, this clone turned up once. The genes are TRBV19 and TRBJ1-5; D gene ambiguous. Between the trimmed V and J ends, which lost 2 bases and 5 bases, there was a span of 10 bases. The CDR3 runs to 14 residues. Germline CDR1 and CDR2: LNHDA and SQIVND (reference sequence). Written as DNA, the CDR3 is TGTGCCAGTAGTATAAATGGATTGGATCAGCCCCAGCATTTT. Its translation: CASSINGLDQPQHF.

The CDR3 protein is CASSSPGNTIYF. The CDR3 DNA reads as TGTGCCAGCAGCTCGCCTGGAAACACCATATATTTT. The chain couples TRBV7-9 to TRBJ1-3, with no clear D. There are 12 residues in the CDR3. V was shortened by 4 bases and J by 2 bases, with 3 bases between the two germline ends. Germline V lookup: CDR1 SEHNR, CDR2 FQNEAQ (reference sequence).

CDR3: CASSLTGARYEQYF. Here the CDR3 DNA reads TGCGCCAGCAGCTTGACAGGGGCAAGGTACGAGCAGTACTTC. This rearrangement joins TRBV5-1 to TRBJ2-7; TRBD1 aligns across 7 bases. CDR1 SGHRS and CDR2 YFSETQ come from the germline V gene. The CDR3 covers 14 residues. Trimming at V came to 1 base and at J to 4 bases, leaving 5 bases not matched to a gene.

This clone appeared a few times. V usage is TRBV2 and J usage is TRBJ2-4; D gene uncertain. The V end lost 4 bases, the J end lost 2 bases, and 6 bases lay between the germline ends. Germline CDR1 reads SNHLY; CDR2 reads FYNNEI. The CDR3 runs 13 residues. The CDR3 is CASSGGTKNIQYF. DNA for the CDR3: TGTGCCAGCAGTGGCGGAACCAAAAACATTCAGTACTTC.

The J gene is TRBJ1-1, the V gene TRBV5-1, with unresolved D. The CDR3 spans 18 residues. Trimming cost V 1 base and J 2 bases, with 21 bases left between them. The V gene's germline CDR1 is SGHRS and CDR2 YFSETQ. CDR3 sequence (DNA): TGCGCCAGCAGCTTGATCCCGGGTTCAAGCGGAAGAAACACTGAAGCTTTCTTT. Residues: CASSLIPGSSGRNTEAFF.

The rearrangement links TRBV7-8 to TRBJ1-5, with D uncertain. Trimming pared 1 base from V and 9 bases from J, leaving 4 bases between. In germline, CDR1 is SGHVS, CDR2 FQNEAQ. There are 11 residues in the CDR3. In nucleotides, the CDR3 is TGTGCCAGCAGCTTAGGGGGGCCCCAGCATTTT. This gives the protein CASSLGGPQHF.

The rearrangement joins TRBV7-2 to TRBJ2-7; D possibly corresponds to TRBD2 (5 bases). Trimming stripped 2 bases from V and 6 bases from J, with 20 bases between. CDR1 and CDR2 from the germline V gene are SGHTA and FQGNSA. This CDR3 region has 16 residues. CDR3 coding DNA: TGTGCCAGCAGCTTATCCCCTGCCGACTACAAGTTCGAGCAGTACTTC. Translation: CASSLSPADYKFEQYF. Filled out from reference TRBV7-2 and TRBJ2-7, the complete variable domain reads GAGVSQSPSNKVTEKGKDVELRCDPISGHTALYWYRQSLGQGLEFLIYFQGNSAPDKSGLPSDRFSAERTGGSVSTLTIQRTQQEDSAVYLCASSLSPADYKFEQYFGPGTRLTVT.

Of note for this clone: Other DNA sequences in this specimen translate into the identical CDR3. The chain couples TRBV28 to TRBJ2-7, with TRBD1 as a possible D gene (6 bases). Trimming took 4 bases from V and 0 from J, leaving 7 bases between them. CDR3 size: 13 residues. Germline V lookup: CDR1 MDHEN, CDR2 SYDVKM. This CDR3 is CASSWDTSYEQYF. The CDR3 bases are TGTGCCAGCAGTTGGGACACCTCCTACGAGCAGTACTTC.

J is TRBJ2-3 and V is TRBV6-5; 8 bases agree with TRBD2. The CDR3 extends over 16 amino acids. Germline CDR1 is MNHEY and CDR2 is SVGAGI. The ends lost 0 bases at V and 0 bases at J; junction bases unmatched: 2. Here the CDR3 reads CASSYSSGASTDTQYF. The CDR3 DNA follows: TGTGCCAGCAGTTACTCTAGCGGGGCTAGCACAGATACGCAGTATTTT.

The V call is TRBV7-9, the J call TRBJ1-4; 7 bases are a match to TRBD1. Losses at the gene ends were 4 bases for V and 6 bases for J; bases not matched to a gene: 8. The CDR3 has 15 residues. Germline CDR1 is SEHNR and CDR2 is FQNEAQ (reference sequence). The CDR3 protein is CASSWRQGSDEKLFF. For the CDR3, the DNA is TGTGCCAGCAGCTGGCGACAGGGTTCAGATGAAAAACTGTTTTTT. Complete variable domain (other parts from reference TRBV7-9 and TRBJ1-4): DTGVSQNPRHKITKRGQNVTFRCDPISEHNRLYWYRQTLGQGPEFLTYFQNEAQLEKSRLLSDRFSAERPKGSFSTLEIQRTEQGDSAMYLCASSWRQGSDEKLFFGSGTQLSVL.

This clone was picked up one time. This chain joins TRBV10-3 and TRBJ2-1; no definite D call. From germline, CDR1 is ENHRY and CDR2 SYGVKD. V lost 0 bases and J lost 1, with 10 bases in between. The CDR3 is 16 residues long. CDR3 amino acids: CAISESMLSSYNEQFF. Written as DNA, the CDR3 is TGTGCCATCAGTGAGTCTATGCTGTCGTCCTACAATGAGCAGTTCTTC.